This T cell receptor beta chain was documented in a study of shared clonotypes between healthy human individuals. Turning to the study itself: Donors consisted of a couple of women and a few men between 18 and 49.

This table comes from immunoSEQ multiplex PCR, and its TCRdb copy is limited to in-frame clones, with some not included. Of over a million clones listed, around 98.5% are singletons. The germline V gene encodes CDR1 SGHDT and CDR2 YYEEEE. With 4 bases removed from V and 4 bases from J, the gap between germline ends came to 5 bases. This CDR3 is built from 11 residues. This clone was picked up one time. The antigen is not known. Study-level results: Only a few donors were included, so the genetic and exposure-history diversity represented was limited. Sampling involved blood alone; tissue repertoires likely differ. About 5% was the fraction of naive CD4 clonotypes found shared across four donors.

The source material was naive CD4+ T cells sorted from blood. Subset indicated: CD45RA+ positively selected. The clonotype originates from a man aged 30-40 years in good health. The J gene is TRBJ1-2, the V gene TRBV5-6; D is unclear. The CDR3 bases are TGTGCCAGCAGCGCGATCTATGGCTACACCTTC. Residues: CASSAIYGYTF.